This T cell receptor (beta chain) was sequenced for a study of control samples from healthy donors and cancer patients. Profiled with immunoSEQ multiplex PCR; TCRdb holds only in-frame clones, not every one. This sample has tens of thousands of clones, with 84% found just once. V was shortened by 3 bases and J by 2 bases, with 13 bases between the two germline ends. CDR3 length: 16 amino acids. Germline CDR1 KGHDR, CDR2 SFDVKD. This clone has just a few counts. The chain is built from TRBV24-1 and TRBJ1-5, with D maybe TRBD1 (6 bases). What was sequenced was PBMCs. This receptor was obtained from a woman between 45 and 65 years old with lung cancer. Here the CDR3 DNA reads TGTGCCACCAGTGATACAGGGACGGAGGGCAATCAGCCCCAGCATTTT. Translated, it gives CATSDTGTEGNQPQHF.